These T cell receptor beta chains were read from a single sample in a study of cytomegalovirus exposure and HLA in healthy donors. Sequencing was performed with immunoSEQ multiplex PCR; in TCRdb, only in-frame clones are kept and a portion is missing. This table lists around 53,000 clones. Sequenced sample: PBMCs. The receptors derive from a man aged 18-30 years in good health and CMV-seropositive. Both conserved end residues are part of each CDR3. The D gene is left open where the match is weak.

>TRBJ1-5|.|TRBV19
TGTGCCAGTAGTATAGATTTAGGGGTGTATAGCAATCAGCCCCAGCATTTT
CASSIDLGVYSNQPQHF
>TRBJ1-1|TRBD1|TRBV7-3
TGTGCCAGCAGGTTCGGACAGGCCACTGAAGCTTTCTTT
CASRFGQATEAFF
>TRBJ2-7|TRBD2|TRBV30
TGTGCCTGGACCCGCTCGAGCGGGAGGGCCGGATCCTACGAGCAGTACTTC
CAWTRSSGRAGSYEQYF
>TRBJ2-2|.|TRBV6-1
TGTGCCAGCAGTGGGGTGGAGGCCCTCACCGGGGAGCTGTTTTTT
CASSGVEALTGELFF
>TRBJ2-1|TRBD1|TRBV9
TGTGCCAGCAGCGTTATGACAGGGGGCTACAATGAGCAGTTCTTC
CASSVMTGGYNEQFF
>TRBJ2-2|.|TRBV5-1
TGCGCCAGCAAAAAAACGCTAGGTAACACCGGGGAGCTGTTTTTT
CASKKTLGNTGELFF
>TRBJ1-1|.|TRBV21-1
TGTGCCAGCAGCAAAGGGGAGGGACAGGGGCGTTTTCTGAACACTGAAGCTTTCTTT
CASSKGEGQGRFLNTEAFF
>TRBJ2-5|.|TRBV4-1
TGCGCCAGCAGCCAAGATCCCCCTTTGAAGGAGCAGTACTTC
CASSQDPPLKEQYF
>TRBJ2-2|.|TRBV5-6
TGTGCCAGCAGCTTGGGGGCCGACACCGGGGAGCTGTTTTTT
CASSLGADTGELFF
>TRBJ2-7|TRBD1|TRBV29-1
TGCAGCGTTGGGACAGGGAGCTCCTACGAGCAGTACTTC
CSVGTGSSYEQYF
>TRBJ1-4|TRBD1|TRBV29-1
TGCAGCGTGGGACAGGCACGGGAAAAACTGTTTTTT
CSVGQAREKLFF
>TRBJ2-3|TRBD2|TRBV19
TGTGCCAGTAAATCCCAGTATCGCGGGAGGATGAATACGCAGTATTTT
CASKSQYRGRMNTQYF
>TRBJ1-1|.|TRBV27
TGTGCCTCCAGGGGCAACATGAACACTGAAGCTTTCTTT
CASRGNMNTEAFF
>TRBJ1-5|TRBD1|TRBV19
TGTGCCAGTAGACCAAGGGGGCCGAGCAATCAGCCCCAGCATTTT
CASRPRGPSNQPQHF
>TRBJ2-7|TRBD1|TRBV15
TGTGCCACCAGCAGAGGTCGGGACAGTTCCTACGAGCAGTACTTC
CATSRGRDSSYEQYF
>TRBJ2-5|.|TRBV9
TGTGCCAGCTCCAGACGGCCTTCACCCGGGGAGCAGTACTTC
CASSRRPSPGEQYF
>TRBJ2-2|.|TRBV19
TGTGCCAGTCACGACAGATCAAACACCGGGGAGCTGTTTTTT
CASHDRSNTGELFF
>TRBJ2-7|TRBD1|TRBV5-1
TGCGCCAGCAGCTTGGGTCAGGGGGTATCCTACGAGCAGTACTTC
CASSLGQGVSYEQYF
>TRBJ2-7|.|TRBV11-3
TGTGCCAGCAGCTTAGGAGGGTCTAGACTCTACGAGCAGTACTTC
CASSLGGSRLYEQYF
>TRBJ1-1|TRBD1|TRBV2
TGTGCCAGCAGTGATACAGGGGGCGAAACTGAAGCTTTCTTT
CASSDTGGETEAFF
>TRBJ1-1|TRBD1|TRBV5-4
TGTGCCAGCAGCTTCGGACAGGTGGGCACTGAAGCTTTCTTT
CASSFGQVGTEAFF
>TRBJ2-3|.|TRBV4-2
TGTGCCAGCAGCCAACGCGGAAGCCTAAACACAGATACGCAGTATTTT
CASSQRGSLNTDTQYF
>TRBJ2-5|.|TRBV10-3
TGTGCCATCAGTGGGCAGGGAAGGCGAGAGCAGTACTTC
CAISGQGRREQYF
>TRBJ1-4|.|TRBV4-2
TGTGCCAGCAGCCAAGGACACGTCAATGAAAAACTGTTTTTT
CASSQGHVNEKLFF
>TRBJ2-5|.|TRBV9
TGTGCCAGCAGCGTGACGGGTTCTGGGGAGACCCAGTACTTC
CASSVTGSGETQYF
>TRBJ2-2|.|TRBV5-4
TGTACCAGCAGCTTGGATTACGGCCGAGCGGCGAACACCGGGGAGCTGTTTTTT
CTSSLDYGRAANTGELFF
>TRBJ2-7|.|TRBV29-1
TGCAGCGTTGTCGGGTCGGCTGTCTACGAGCAGTACTTC
CSVVGSAVYEQYF
>TRBJ2-2|TRBD2|TRBV28
TGTGCCAGCAGTTTAGCGGGAGGGAAAACCGGGGAGCTGTTTTTT
CASSLAGGKTGELFF
>TRBJ2-5|.|TRBV5-1
TGCGCCAGCAGCCCGGCGGGGCAAGAGGCCCAGTACTTC
CASSPAGQEAQYF
>TRBJ2-5|TRBD2|TRBV9
TGTGCCAGCAGCGTAGGACTAGCGGGAGTAGGAGGGGAGACCCAGTACTTC
CASSVGLAGVGGETQYF
>TRBJ2-2|.|TRBV29-1
TGCAGCGTGTCGACAAGGCGCACCGGGGAGCTGTTTTTT
CSVSTRRTGELFF
>TRBJ2-7|.|TRBV7-2
TGTGCCAGCAGTCAATTGACAGGCTCCTACGAGCAGTACTTC
CASSQLTGSYEQYF
>TRBJ2-1|TRBD1|TRBV27
TGTGCCAGCTCGCACCCACAGGGGTACAATGAGCAGTTCTTC
CASSHPQGYNEQFF
>TRBJ2-5|.|TRBV28
TGTGCCAGCAGTGGGCAGGGCTTACAAGAGACCCAGTACTTC
CASSGQGLQETQYF
>TRBJ2-2|TRBD2|TRBV27
TGTGCCAGCAGGGGTGGACTAGCGGGCACCGGGGAGCTGTTTTTT
CASRGGLAGTGELFF
>TRBJ2-3|TRBD2|TRBV30
TGTGCCTGGAGTGTAGGCGGCGGGAGAAATACGCAGTATTTT
CAWSVGGGRNTQYF
>TRBJ2-2|.|TRBV30
TGTGCCTGGAGCCAGGGGATAGGCGGGGAGCTGTTTTTT
CAWSQGIGGELFF
>TRBJ1-4|.|TRBV11-2
TGTGCCAGCAGCTTAGTCTCTGAAAAACTGTTTTTT
CASSLVSEKLFF
>TRBJ2-3|TRBD2|TRBV11-2
TGTGCCAGCAGCCTCGTGGGCGGGAGGATGAGAAATACGCAGTATTTT
CASSLVGGRMRNTQYF
>TRBJ2-1|TRBD2|TRBV7-3
TGTGCCAGCAGCTCTCCGGGACTAGCGGGAACTGAGCAGTTCTTC
CASSSPGLAGTEQFF
>TRBJ2-5|TRBD2|TRBV10-2
TGCGCCAGCAGGTTTCTAGCGGGAGTCGGGGAGACCCAGTACTTC
CASRFLAGVGETQYF
>TRBJ1-1|TRBD1|TRBV5-6
TGTGCCAGCAGGGGACAGGGAATGAACACTGAAGCTTTCTTT
CASRGQGMNTEAFF
>TRBJ1-2|TRBD1|TRBV19
TGTGCCAGTAGTATAGCCGGGACAGGGATCGGCTACACCTTC
CASSIAGTGIGYTF
>TRBJ1-4|TRBD1|TRBV5-1
TGCGCCAGCAGCTTTGGCGGACAGGCGTCAAGTGAAAAACTGTTTTTT
CASSFGGQASSEKLFF
>TRBJ1-2|TRBD1|TRBV5-6
TGTGCCAGCAGCTTCTCAGGGGGATTAGGGTATGGCTACACCTTC
CASSFSGGLGYGYTF
>TRBJ1-5|.|TRBV21-1
TGTGCCAGCAGCAACACAAAGAATCAGCCCCAGCATTTT
CASSNTKNQPQHF
>TRBJ2-3|TRBD1|TRBV10-3
TGTGCCATCATGGGGACAGGGGGCAGCACAGATACGCAGTATTTT
CAIMGTGGSTDTQYF
>TRBJ1-3|TRBD1|TRBV27
TGTGCCAGCAGTTTAGCCAGGGGGCTGCACACCATATATTTT
CASSLARGLHTIYF
>TRBJ1-1|TRBD1|TRBV11-2
TGTGCCAGCAGCTTTGGACAGGTTGAAGCTTTCTTT
CASSFGQVEAFF
>TRBJ2-1|.|TRBV27
TGTGCCAGCAGGGACCCCGGACTAGAGCAGTTCTTC
CASRDPGLEQFF
>TRBJ1-1|.|TRBV15
TGTGCCACCAGCAGAGATTGGGGGCGCGGGACTGAAGCTTTCTTT
CATSRDWGRGTEAFF
>TRBJ2-2|.|TRBV7-3
TGTGCCAGCAGTCAGTACACCGGGGAGCTGTTTTTT
CASSQYTGELFF
>TRBJ2-1|TRBD1|TRBV19
TGTGCCAGTAGTATAGAAGACAGGGACAATGAGCAGTTCTTC
CASSIEDRDNEQFF